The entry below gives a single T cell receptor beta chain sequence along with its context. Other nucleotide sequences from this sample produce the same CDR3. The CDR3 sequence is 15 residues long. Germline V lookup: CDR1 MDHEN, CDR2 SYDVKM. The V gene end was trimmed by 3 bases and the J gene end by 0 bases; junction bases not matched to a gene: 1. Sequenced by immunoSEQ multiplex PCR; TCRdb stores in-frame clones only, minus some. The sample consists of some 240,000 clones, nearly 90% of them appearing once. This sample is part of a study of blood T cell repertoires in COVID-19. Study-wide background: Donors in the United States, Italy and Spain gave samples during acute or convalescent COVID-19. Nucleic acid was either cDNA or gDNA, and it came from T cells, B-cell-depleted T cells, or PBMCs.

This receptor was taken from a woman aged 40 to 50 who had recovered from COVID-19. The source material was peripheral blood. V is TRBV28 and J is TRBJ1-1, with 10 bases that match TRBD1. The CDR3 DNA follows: TGTGCCAGCAGTTTGACAGGGGGCATGAACACTGAAGCTTTCTTT. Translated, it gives CASSLTGGMNTEAFF.